This is a list of T cell receptor beta chains from one sample in a study of T cells in tumors after PD-1 blockade. Method: immunoSEQ multiplex PCR; TCRdb's copy keeps in-frame clones and lacks some. The data hold around 60,000 clones, with about four fifths observed a single time. The source was PBMCs, collected before anti-PD-1 treatment. The receptors come from a human donor with basal cell carcinoma. The CDR3 runs from the conserved cysteine through the conserved F or W. Fields, in order: J gene, clone size, V gene, D gene, CDR3 protein, CDR3 DNA. The D gene is left open where the match is weak. For some rows the clone size is stated as once, few or many, or as a class when expanded; others skip it.

>TRBJ1-6|NA|TRBV19|TRBD1
CASSTGQGRDSPLHF
TGTGCCAGTAGTACGGGACAGGGTAGAGACTCACCCCTCCACTTT
>TRBJ2-7|few|TRBV7-9|NA
CASSRDFDEQYF
TGTGCCAGCAGTCGGGACTTTGACGAGCAGTACTTC
>TRBJ2-6|NA|TRBV7-8|TRBD1
CASSYGTGASGANVLTF
TGTGCCAGCAGCTACGGGACAGGGGCCTCTGGGGCCAACGTCCTGACTTTC
>TRBJ2-3|medium-sized|TRBV2|TRBD2
CASRASGYYTDTQYF
TGTGCCAGCAGGGCTAGCGGGTACTACACAGATACGCAGTATTTT
>TRBJ2-5|once|TRBV7-6|TRBD2
CASSPRLAGGLSQETQYF
TGTGCCAGCAGCCCAAGACTAGCGGGGGGGCTAAGTCAAGAGACCCAGTACTTC
>TRBJ2-1|NA|TRBV11-3|TRBD2
CASSPGGLAGGLTNEQFF
TGTGCCAGCAGCCCCGGCGGACTAGCGGGGGGTTTAACCAATGAGCAGTTCTTC
>TRBJ1-1|NA|TRBV5-1|NA
CASSLRQANTEAFF
TGCGCCAGCAGCTTGAGGCAGGCCAACACTGAAGCTTTCTTT
>TRBJ2-3|NA|TRBV6-5|TRBD2
CASSFERGRTDTQYF
TGTGCCAGCAGTTTCGAGCGGGGGCGCACAGATACGCAGTATTTT
>TRBJ1-1|few|TRBV7-9|NA
CASSLVTANTEAFF
TGTGCCAGCAGCTTAGTGACAGCGAACACTGAAGCTTTCTTT
>TRBJ2-3|NA|TRBV7-6|TRBD2
CASSLFSGGLDTQYF
TGTGCCAGCAGCTTATTCTCCGGGGGGTTGGATACGCAGTATTTT
>TRBJ2-2|few|TRBV12-5|NA
CASGVGGRRTGELFF
TGTGCTAGTGGCGTGGGGGGCCGTCGCACCGGGGAGCTGTTTTTT
>TRBJ1-2|NA|TRBV11-3|NA
CASSSVSRPGDGYTF
TGTGCCAGCAGCTCCGTATCACGGCCAGGGGATGGCTACACCTTC
>TRBJ1-6|NA|TRBV3-1/TRBV3-2|NA
CASSQIEYNSPLHF
TGTGCCAGCAGCCAAATAGAGTATAATTCACCCCTCCACTTT
>TRBJ1-3|NA|TRBV4-2|TRBD1
CASSQGPRGPGNTIYF
TGTGCCAGCAGCCAAGGCCCCAGGGGGCCTGGAAACACCATATATTTT
>TRBJ1-2|NA|TRBV6-5|TRBD1
CASSYVRTGGGYGYTF
TGTGCCAGCAGTTACGTTAGGACAGGGGGCGGCTATGGCTACACCTTC
>TRBJ1-6|NA|TRBV30|TRBD1
CAWSALRQGGNSPLHF
TGTGCCTGGAGTGCCCTCCGACAGGGGGGTAATTCACCCCTCCACTTT
>TRBJ2-7|NA|TRBV2|NA
CASSAGVYEQYF
TGTGCCAGCAGTGCAGGGGTCTACGAGCAGTACTTC
>TRBJ1-1|NA|TRBV9|NA
CASSVEVWNTEAFF
TGTGCCAGCAGCGTAGAGGTTTGGAACACTGAAGCTTTCTTT
>TRBJ1-1|NA|TRBV28|NA
CASSYPWQSNTEAFF
TGTGCCAGCAGTTACCCCTGGCAGAGCAACACTGAAGCTTTCTTT
>TRBJ1-2|NA|TRBV10-3|NA
CAISESERYGYTF
TGTGCCATCAGTGAGTCGGAAAGATATGGCTACACCTTC
>TRBJ1-5|NA|TRBV6-1|NA
CASSDPGSQPQHF
TGTGCCAGCAGTGATCCAGGGAGTCAGCCCCAGCATTTT
>TRBJ2-7|NA|TRBV4-1|TRBD2
CASSQERGGPSYEQYF
TGCGCCAGCAGCCAAGAGCGGGGGGGCCCCTCCTACGAGCAGTACTTC
>TRBJ1-1|NA|TRBV7-9|NA
CASSHTAGTPGGAFF
TGTGCCAGCAGCCATACTGCCGGGACACCCGGCGGGGCTTTCTTT
>TRBJ1-6|once|TRBV19|NA
CASSTRQELNSPLHF
TGTGCCAGTAGTACCCGACAGGAGCTCAATTCACCCCTCCACTTT
>TRBJ1-6|once|TRBV30|NA
CAWSAGRNNSPLHF
TGTGCCTGGAGTGCGGGACGAAATAATTCACCCCTCCACTTT
>TRBJ1-2|NA|TRBV6-2/TRBV6-3|TRBD1
CASSYSRTTGGNYGYTF
TGTGCCAGCAGTTACTCGAGGACGACAGGGGGGAACTATGGCTACACCTTC
>TRBJ2-5|NA|TRBV19|NA
CASRVLGEETQYF
TGTGCCAGTAGGGTGTTGGGGGAAGAGACCCAGTACTTC
>TRBJ1-2|NA|TRBV19|NA
CASTLTGHGYTF
TGTGCCAGTACCTTAACAGGTCACGGCTACACCTTC
>TRBJ1-1|NA|TRBV30|NA
CAWRGQQNTEAFF
TGTGCCTGGAGAGGACAGCAGAACACTGAAGCTTTCTTT
>TRBJ1-2|NA|TRBV6-5|TRBD1
CASSSGQARLSYGYTF
TGTGCCAGCAGTTCGGGACAGGCCCGACTATCCTATGGCTACACCTTC
>TRBJ1-4|NA|TRBV5-6|NA
CASSLVHGQGYEKLFF
TGTGCCAGCAGCTTGGTTCACGGTCAGGGTTATGAAAAACTGTTTTTT
>TRBJ2-7|NA|TRBV5-1|NA
CASSSSYEQYF
TGCGCCAGCAGCTCCAGCTACGAGCAGTACTTC
>TRBJ2-7|many|TRBV9|TRBD1
CASSGQGAYEQYF
TGTGCCAGCAGCGGCCAGGGGGCCTACGAGCAGTACTTC
>TRBJ2-3|NA|TRBV7-3|NA
CASSSGGRSTDTQYF
TGTGCCAGCAGCTCCGGCGGGCGGAGCACAGATACGCAGTATTTT
>TRBJ2-3|once|TRBV6-5|TRBD2
CASSYASGDTDTQYF
TGTGCCAGCAGTTACGCTAGCGGGGACACAGATACGCAGTATTTT
>TRBJ2-5|NA|TRBV7-2|TRBD2
CASSPPPGGGETQYF
TGTGCCAGCAGCCCCCCTCCGGGGGGAGGAGAGACCCAGTACTTC
>TRBJ2-1|NA|TRBV19|NA
CASSITAPGPYNEQFF
TGTGCCAGTAGTATCACAGCCCCAGGGCCGTACAATGAGCAGTTCTTC
>TRBJ1-4|NA|TRBV6-2/TRBV6-3|TRBD1
CASSPTGGGEKLFF
TGTGCCAGCAGCCCGACAGGGGGCGGGGAAAAACTGTTTTTT
>TRBJ2-7|NA|TRBV20-1|NA
CSASLGGYEQYF
TGCAGTGCTAGTTTAGGAGGCTACGAGCAGTACTTC
>TRBJ2-2|NA|TRBV6-5|NA
CASSQNRAGELFF
TGTGCCAGCAGTCAAAACAGGGCCGGGGAGCTGTTTTTT
>TRBJ2-5|NA|TRBV12-3/TRBV12-4|NA
CASSLALHQTQYF
TGTGCCAGCAGTTTAGCACTGCACCAGACCCAGTACTTC
>TRBJ2-7|NA|TRBV6-5|TRBD1
CASRVKGDRSYEQYF
TGTGCCAGCAGGGTAAAAGGGGACAGGAGCTACGAGCAGTACTTC
>TRBJ2-7|few|TRBV3-1/TRBV3-2|NA
CASSRLHEQYF
TGTGCCAGCAGCCGCCTTCACGAGCAGTACTTC
>TRBJ1-6|NA|TRBV6-5|TRBD1
CASTDRDNSPLHF
TGTGCCAGCACGGACAGGGATAATTCACCCCTCCACTTT
>TRBJ1-2|NA|TRBV7-9|NA
CASSLDGSYGYTF
TGTGCCAGCAGCTTAGACGGATCCTATGGCTACACCTTC
>TRBJ2-2|NA|TRBV18|TRBD2
CASSRLASGAGELFF
TGTGCCAGCTCACGTTTGGCTAGCGGTGCCGGGGAGCTGTTTTTT
>TRBJ2-7|once|TRBV6-2/TRBV6-3|TRBD2
CASSRLAGVYEQYF
TGTGCCAGCAGTCGCCTAGCGGGGGTCTACGAGCAGTACTTC
>TRBJ1-2|NA|TRBV19|NA
CASSTSRGYGYTF
TGTGCCAGTAGTACATCGAGGGGCTATGGCTACACCTTC
>TRBJ2-3|few|TRBV5-4|TRBD2
CASSPGLAGGPITDTQYF
TGTGCCAGCAGCCCGGGACTAGCGGGGGGGCCGATCACAGATACGCAGTATTTT
>TRBJ1-3|NA|TRBV5-6|NA
CASSSMGSGNTIYF
TGTGCCAGCAGCTCGATGGGATCTGGAAACACCATATATTTT
>TRBJ2-3|NA|TRBV2|TRBD1
CASSPTGASTDTQYF
TGTGCCAGCAGTCCTACAGGGGCTAGCACAGATACGCAGTATTTT
>TRBJ2-3|once|TRBV7-2|TRBD2
CASSLRGSSGGLDTQYF
TGTGCCAGCAGCCTAAGGGGTTCTAGCGGGGGCTTAGATACGCAGTATTTT
>TRBJ2-7|NA|TRBV7-8|TRBD1
CASSLGTGGSILDEQYF
TGTGCCAGCAGCTTAGGAACAGGGGGCTCCATTCTAGACGAGCAGTACTTC